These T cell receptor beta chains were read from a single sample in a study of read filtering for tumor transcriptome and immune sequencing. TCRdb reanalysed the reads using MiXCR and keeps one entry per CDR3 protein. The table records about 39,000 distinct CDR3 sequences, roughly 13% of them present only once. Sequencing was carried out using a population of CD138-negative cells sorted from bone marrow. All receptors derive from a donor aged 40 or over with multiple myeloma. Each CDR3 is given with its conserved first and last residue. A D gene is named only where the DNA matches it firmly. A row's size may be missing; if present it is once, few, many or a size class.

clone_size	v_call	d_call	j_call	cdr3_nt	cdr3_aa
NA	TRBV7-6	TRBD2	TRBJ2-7	TGTGCCAGCAGCCTGGGGACTAGCGGACCGGCCTCCTACGAGCAGTACTTC	CASSLGTSGPASYEQYF
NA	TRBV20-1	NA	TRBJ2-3	TGCAGTGCTAGTGGCGCGAGAGTGATCACAGATACGCAGTATTTT	CSASGARVITDTQYF
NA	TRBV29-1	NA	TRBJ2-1	TGCAGCGTTACCCTAGCAGACTTCAATGAGCAGTTCTTC	CSVTLADFNEQFF
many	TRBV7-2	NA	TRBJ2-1	TGTGCCAGCAGCTTACGTACAGGACGCCAGGGAACTCTGAATGAGCAGTTCTTC	CASSLRTGRQGTLNEQFF
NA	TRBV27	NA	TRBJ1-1	TGCGCCAGACCCCCCCTGGGGGAAGCTTTCTTT	CARPPLGEAFF
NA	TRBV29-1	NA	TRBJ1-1	TGCAGCGTTACCCAGACAGGTGATGCTTTCTTT	CSVTQTGDAFF
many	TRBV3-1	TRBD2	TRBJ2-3	TGTGCCAGCAGCCAAGGTTTAGCGGGAGATGGTACAGATACGCAGTATTTT	CASSQGLAGDGTDTQYF
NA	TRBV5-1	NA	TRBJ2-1	TGCGCCAGCATACAGGACAGGGGTAGCGGGAGGATGGAGCAGTTCTTC	CASIQDRGSGRMEQFF
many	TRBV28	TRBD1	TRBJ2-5	TGTGCCAGCAAACCGACAGGGAGATGGGAGGAGACCCAGTACTTC	CASKPTGRWEETQYF
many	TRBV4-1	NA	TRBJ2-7	TGCGCCAGCAGCCAAGATCAAGGCAGGGTGAGCTCCTACGGGCAGTACTTC	CASSQDQGRVSSYGQYF
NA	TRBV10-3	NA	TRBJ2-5	TGTGCCATCGCTGAAGGACGGGAGAAGGCCGAGACCCAGTACTTC	CAIAEGREKAETQYF
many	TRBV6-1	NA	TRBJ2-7	TGTGCCAGCCTTAGGACTGGTCGGTCCCGGGTCTCCGAGCAGTACTTC	CASLRTGRSRVSEQYF
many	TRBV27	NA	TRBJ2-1	TGTGCCAGTTCTCTAAGCCCAGGGTACAATGAGCAGTTCTTC	CASSLSPGYNEQFF
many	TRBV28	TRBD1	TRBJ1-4	TGTGCCAGCAGAACCGGGACAGGGGGCGAAACTAATGAAAAACTGTTTTTT	CASRTGTGGETNEKLFF
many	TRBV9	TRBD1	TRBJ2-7	TGTGCCAGCAGCGTAGGGGGACAGGGTAACGAGCAGTACTTC	CASSVGGQGNEQYF